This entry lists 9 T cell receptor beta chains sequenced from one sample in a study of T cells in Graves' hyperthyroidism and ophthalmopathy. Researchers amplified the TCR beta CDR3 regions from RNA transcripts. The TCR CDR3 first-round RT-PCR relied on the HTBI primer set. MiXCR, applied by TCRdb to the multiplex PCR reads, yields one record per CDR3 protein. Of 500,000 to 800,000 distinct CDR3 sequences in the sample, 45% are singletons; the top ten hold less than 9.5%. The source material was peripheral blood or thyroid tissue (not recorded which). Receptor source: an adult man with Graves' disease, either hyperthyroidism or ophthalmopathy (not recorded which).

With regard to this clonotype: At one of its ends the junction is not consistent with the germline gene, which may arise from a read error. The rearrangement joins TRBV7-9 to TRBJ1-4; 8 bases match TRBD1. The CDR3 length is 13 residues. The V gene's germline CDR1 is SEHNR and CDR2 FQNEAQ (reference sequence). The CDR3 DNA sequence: TGTGCCAGCAGCCCTCGGGTAGCACAGGGGGACCATTTT. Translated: CASSPRVAQGDHF.

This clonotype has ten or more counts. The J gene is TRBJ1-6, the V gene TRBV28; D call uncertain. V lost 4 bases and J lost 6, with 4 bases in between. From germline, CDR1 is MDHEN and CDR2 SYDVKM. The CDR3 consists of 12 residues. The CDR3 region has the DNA TGTGCCAGCAGTTGGGCTAATTCACCCCTCCACTTT. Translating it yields CASSWANSPLHF.

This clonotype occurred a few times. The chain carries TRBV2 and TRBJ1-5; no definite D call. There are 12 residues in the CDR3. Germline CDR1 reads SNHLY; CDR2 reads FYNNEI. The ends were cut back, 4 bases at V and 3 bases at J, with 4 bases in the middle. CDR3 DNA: TGTGCCAGCAGTGGACACAATCAGCCCCAGCATTTT. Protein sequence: CASSGHNQPQHF.

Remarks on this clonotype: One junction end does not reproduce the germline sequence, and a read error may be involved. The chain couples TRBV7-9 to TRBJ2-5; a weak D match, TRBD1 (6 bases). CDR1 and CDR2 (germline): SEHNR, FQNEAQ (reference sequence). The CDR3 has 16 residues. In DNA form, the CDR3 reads TGTGCCAGCAGCCCACGCGGCTTGTGGGGACAAGGGACCCAGTACTTC. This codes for CASSPRGLWGQGTQYF.

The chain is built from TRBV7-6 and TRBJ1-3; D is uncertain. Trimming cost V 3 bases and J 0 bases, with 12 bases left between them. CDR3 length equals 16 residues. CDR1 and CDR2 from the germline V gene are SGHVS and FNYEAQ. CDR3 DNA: TGTGCCAGCAGCTTCACTCAACACTTCTCTGGAAACACCATATATTTT. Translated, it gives CASSFTQHFSGNTIYF.

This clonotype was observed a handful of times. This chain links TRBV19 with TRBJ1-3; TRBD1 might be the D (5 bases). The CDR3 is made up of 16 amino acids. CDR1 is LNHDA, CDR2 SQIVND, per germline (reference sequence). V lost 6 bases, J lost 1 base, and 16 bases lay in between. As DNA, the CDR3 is TGTGCCAGTAGAACCGCCGGGACGTCTTCTGGAAACACCATATATTTT. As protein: CASRTAGTSSGNTIYF. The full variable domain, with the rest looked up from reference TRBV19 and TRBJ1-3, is DGGITQSPKYLFRKEGQNVTLSCEQNLNHDAMYWYRQDPGQGLRLIYYSQIVNDFQKGDIAEGYSVSREKKESFPLTVTSAQKNPTAFYLCASRTAGTSSGNTIYFGEGSWLTVV.

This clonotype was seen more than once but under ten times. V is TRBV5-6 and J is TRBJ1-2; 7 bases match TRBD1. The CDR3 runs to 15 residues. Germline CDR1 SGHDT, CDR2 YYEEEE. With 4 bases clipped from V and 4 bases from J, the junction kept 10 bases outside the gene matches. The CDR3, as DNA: TGTGCCAGCAGCCTACAGGGGACAAGGCCCTATGGCTACACCTTC. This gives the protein CASSLQGTRPYGYTF.

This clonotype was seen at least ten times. The CDR3 spells CASSLIGGTEAFF. The CDR3 DNA reads as TGTGCCAGCAGTTTAATAGGGGGCACTGAAGCTTTCTTT. The rearrangement uses TRBV12-3 or TRBV12-4 and TRBJ1-1, with D tentatively TRBD1 (6 bases). The length of the CDR3 is 13 residues. Trimming shortened V by 2 bases and J by 4 bases, and 8 bases separated the two germline ends.

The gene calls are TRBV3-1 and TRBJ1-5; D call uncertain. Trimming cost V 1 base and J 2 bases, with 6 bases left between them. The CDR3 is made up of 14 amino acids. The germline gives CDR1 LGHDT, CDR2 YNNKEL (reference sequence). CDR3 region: CASSQAGGNQPQHF. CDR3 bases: TGTGCCAGCAGCCAAGCAGGCGGCAATCAGCCCCAGCATTTT.